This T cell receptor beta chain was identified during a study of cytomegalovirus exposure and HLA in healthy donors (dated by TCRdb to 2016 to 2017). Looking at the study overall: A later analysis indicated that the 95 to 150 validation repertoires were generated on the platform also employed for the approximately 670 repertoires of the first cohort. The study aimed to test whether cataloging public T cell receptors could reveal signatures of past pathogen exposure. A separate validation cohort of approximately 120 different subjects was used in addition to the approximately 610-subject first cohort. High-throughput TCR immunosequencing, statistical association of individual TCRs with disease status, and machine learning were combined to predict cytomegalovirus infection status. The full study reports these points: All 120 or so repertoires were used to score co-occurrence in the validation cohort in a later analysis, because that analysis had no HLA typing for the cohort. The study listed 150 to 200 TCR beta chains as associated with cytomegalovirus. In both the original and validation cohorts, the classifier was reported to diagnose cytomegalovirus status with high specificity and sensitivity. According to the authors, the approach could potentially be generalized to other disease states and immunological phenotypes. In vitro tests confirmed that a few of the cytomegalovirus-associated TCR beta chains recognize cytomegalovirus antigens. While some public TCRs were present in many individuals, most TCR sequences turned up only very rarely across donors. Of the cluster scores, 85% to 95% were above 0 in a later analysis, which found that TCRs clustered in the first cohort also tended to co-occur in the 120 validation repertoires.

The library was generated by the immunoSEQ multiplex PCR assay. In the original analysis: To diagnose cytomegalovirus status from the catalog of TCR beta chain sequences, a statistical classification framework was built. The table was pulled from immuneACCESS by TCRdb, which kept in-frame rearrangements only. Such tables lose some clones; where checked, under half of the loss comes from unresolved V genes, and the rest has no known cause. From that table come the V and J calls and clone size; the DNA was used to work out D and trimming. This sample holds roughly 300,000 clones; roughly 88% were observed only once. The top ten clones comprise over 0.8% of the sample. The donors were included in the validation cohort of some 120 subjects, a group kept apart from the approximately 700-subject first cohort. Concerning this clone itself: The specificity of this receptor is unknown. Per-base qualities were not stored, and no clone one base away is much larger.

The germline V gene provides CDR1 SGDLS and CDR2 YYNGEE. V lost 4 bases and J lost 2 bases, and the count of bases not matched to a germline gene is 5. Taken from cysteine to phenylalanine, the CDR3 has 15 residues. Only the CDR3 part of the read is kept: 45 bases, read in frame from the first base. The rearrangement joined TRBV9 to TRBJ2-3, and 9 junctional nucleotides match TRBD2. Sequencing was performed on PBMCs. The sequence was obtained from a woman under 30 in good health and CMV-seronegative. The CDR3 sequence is CASSPRLAATDTQYF. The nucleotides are TGTGCCAGCAGCCCTCGACTAGCGGCCACAGATACGCAGTATTTT.